A single sample is the source of the 32 T cell receptor beta chains below, sequenced in a study of cytomegalovirus exposure and HLA in healthy donors. The primer mix had 60 Vbeta and 13 Jbeta primers. TCRdb keeps only in-frame clones here, not all; method: immunoSEQ multiplex PCR. Of fewer than 200,000 clones listed, more than 75% are singletons. The sample consisted of PBMCs. These receptors were taken from a man aged 18-30 years in good health and CMV-seropositive.

The chain is built from TRBV7-2 and TRBJ1-4, with 7 bases identical to TRBD1. Trimming took 2 bases from V and 7 from J; bases not matched to a gene: 4. Germline CDR1 and CDR2: SGHTA and FQGNSA. CDR3 length: 14 amino acids. The CDR3 loop reads CASSLQQGSEKLFF. CDR3 coding DNA: TGTGCCAGCAGCTTACAACAGGGGAGTGAAAAACTGTTTTTT.

The chain recombines TRBV30 with TRBJ2-6, with a possible D match to TRBD1 (6 bases). V dropped 2 bases and J dropped 9 bases, with 14 bases sitting between them. This CDR3 is built from 14 residues. Germline values: CDR1 GTSNPN, CDR2 SVGIG (reference sequence). The CDR3 DNA reads as TGTGCCTGGAGTAGTGGCCAGGGGCACAACGTCCTGACTTTC. It is translated as CAWSSGQGHNVLTF.

The V gene is TRBV5-1, the J gene TRBJ1-1; no definite D call. The CDR3 is made up of 14 amino acids. The V and J ends lost 4 bases and 3 bases respectively, with 13 bases between them. Germline V lookup: CDR1 SGHRS, CDR2 YFSETQ. CDR3 protein: CASSPEGSYTEAFF. In nucleotides, the CDR3 is TGCGCCAGCAGCCCGGAGGGCAGTTACACTGAAGCTTTCTTT. Complete variable domain (other parts from reference TRBV5-1 and TRBJ1-1): KAGVTQTPRYLIKTRGQQVTLSCSPISGHRSVSWYQQTPGQGLQFLFEYFSETQRNKGNFPGRFSGRQFSNSRSEMNVSTLELGDSALYLCASSPEGSYTEAFFGQGTRLTVV.

The chain carries TRBV7-2 and TRBJ2-5; 7 bases align to TRBD1. The CDR3 spans 15 residues. V lost 1 base and J lost 1; bases outside the gene matches: 3. Looked up from germline, CDR1 is SGHTA and CDR2 is FQGNSA. The CDR3 DNA is TGTGCCAGCAGCTTAGGGACAGGACTCCAAGAGACCCAGTACTTC. Its protein is CASSLGTGLQETQYF.

The chain carries TRBV18 and TRBJ2-5; D is possibly TRBD2 (5 bases). V gave up 3 bases and J gave up 2 bases, with 13 bases separating them. The CDR3 length is 15 residues. Looked up from germline, CDR1 is KGHSH and CDR2 is LQKENI. In DNA, the CDR3 is TGTGCCAGCTCACCTAGGACTGGGCTACAAGAGACCCAGTACTTC. Protein product: CASSPRTGLQETQYF.

The rearrangement joins TRBV6-5 to TRBJ2-7; D unclear. The length of the CDR3 is 13 residues. V lost 3 bases and J lost 5, with 11 bases in between. The germline V gene has CDR1 MNHEY and CDR2 SVGAGI. The CDR3 coding sequence is TGTGCCAGCAGTTATGCGGAGACCCACGAGCAGTACTTC. Its protein is CASSYAETHEQYF.

This clone was found a few times. This sequence joins TRBV4-3 and TRBJ2-7; possibly TRBD2 for D (6 bases). CDR1 LGHNA and CDR2 YSLEER come from the germline V gene. V was cut by 0 bases and J by 3 bases, with 12 bases left in between. The CDR3 spans 15 residues. CDR3 region: CASSQESGGYYEQYF. CDR3 sequence (DNA): TGCGCCAGCAGCCAAGAATCTGGGGGGTACTACGAGCAGTACTTC.

In this sample, this clone turned up a few times. V is TRBV6-5 and J is TRBJ1-5; no clear D gene. There are 15 residues in the CDR3. V lost 4 bases to trimming and J lost 0 bases, with 10 bases between them. CDR1 is MNHEY, CDR2 SVGAGI, per germline. As DNA, the CDR3 is TGTGCCAGCAGTTTAACATACGATAGCAATCAGCCCCAGCATTTT. It encodes CASSLTYDSNQPQHF.

This chain uses TRBV7-9 with TRBJ2-6, with TRBD1 matching 11 bases. The CDR3 extends over 18 amino acids. Unmatched junction bases numbered 4, after V lost 3 bases and J lost 0 bases. Germline CDR1 is SEHNR and CDR2 is FQNEAQ (reference sequence). CDR3 nucleotides: TGTGCCAGCAGCTTTGATGGGACAGGGGGCTCTGGGGCCAACGTCCTGACTTTC. Protein product: CASSFDGTGGSGANVLTF.

This clone was picked up one time. The DNA of the CDR3 is TGTGCCAGTCGGCTTCTCGGACCCTCGGGGAACAATGAGCAGTTCTTC. This sequence encodes CASRLLGPSGNNEQFF. The rearrangement links TRBV19 to TRBJ2-1, with D tentatively TRBD2 (5 bases). The CDR3 consists of 16 residues. Germline V CDR1 and CDR2: LNHDA, SQIVND (reference sequence). V was shortened by 8 bases and J by 5 bases, with 22 bases between the two germline ends.

The V gene is TRBV25-1, the J gene TRBJ1-2; 8 bases are a match to TRBD1. The CDR3 spans 13 residues. CDR1 MGHDK and CDR2 SYGVNS come from the germline V gene. V shed 6 bases and J 7 bases; nucleotides not matched to a gene: 7. CDR3 region: CASSYGQGLGYTF. Written as DNA, the CDR3 is TGTGCCAGCAGCTACGGACAGGGTCTTGGCTACACCTTC.

The rearrangement uses TRBV9 and TRBJ1-5; TRBD1 is a possible D gene (5 bases). V lost 4 bases and J 1 base, leaving 9 bases between the germline ends. This CDR3 comprises 14 residues. Germline-derived CDR1 and CDR2 are SGDLS and YYNGEE. This chain's CDR3 is CASSFGGSNQPQHF. The CDR3 DNA reads as TGTGCCAGCAGCTTCGGGGGGAGCAATCAGCCCCAGCATTTT.

CDR3 DNA: TGCGCCAGCAGCTTGGACAGGACAAATGAAAAACTGTTTTTT. Translated: CASSLDRTNEKLFF. The chain employs TRBV5-1 and TRBJ1-4; TRBD1 is a possible D gene (5 bases). The ends were cut back, 0 bases at V and 5 bases at J, with 8 bases in the middle. There are 14 residues in the CDR3. The germline V gene has CDR1 SGHRS and CDR2 YFSETQ.

The CDR3 here is CAIRGGPFYEQYF. In nucleotides, the CDR3 is TGTGCCATCAGGGGTGGGCCATTCTACGAGCAGTACTTC. The chain combines TRBV10-3 with TRBJ2-7; no reliable D call. This CDR3 is built from 13 residues. CDR1 ENHRY and CDR2 SYGVKD come from the germline V gene. Trimming left V 6 bases short and J 3 bases short, with 12 bases between.

About this clone itself: The sample carries other DNA sequences with the same CDR3. V usage is TRBV19 and J usage is TRBJ1-5; D may be TRBD1 (6 bases). The germline gives CDR1 LNHDA, CDR2 SQIVND (reference sequence). CDR3 length: 15 amino acids. V was trimmed by 6 bases and J by 0 bases, leaving 12 bases between them. CDR3 nucleotide sequence: TGTGCCAGTAGGCAAACAGGGTTTAGCAATCAGCCCCAGCATTTT. As protein: CASRQTGFSNQPQHF.

This clone was detected once. The chain is built from TRBV10-3 and TRBJ2-5, with 11 bases aligning to TRBD2. CDR3 size: 12 residues. Per the germline V gene, CDR1 is ENHRY and CDR2 is SYGVKD. Unmatched junction bases numbered 4, after V lost 4 bases and J lost 12 bases. CDR3 sequence reads: CAISGVAGGEYF. CDR3 nucleotide sequence: TGTGCCATCAGTGGGGTAGCGGGGGGGGAGTACTTC.

The chain couples TRBV10-3 to TRBJ1-5; D ambiguous. This CDR3 region has 15 residues. The V end lost 5 bases, the J end lost 2 bases, and 13 bases lay between the germline ends. Germline CDR1 is ENHRY and CDR2 is SYGVKD. This chain's CDR3 is CAISPETAGNQPQHF. CDR3 sequence (DNA): TGTGCCATCAGTCCCGAGACGGCGGGCAATCAGCCCCAGCATTTT.

The chain has TRBV7-3 and TRBJ2-4, with 9 bases identical to TRBD1. Trimming removed 4 bases from V and 9 bases from J; junction bases left unmatched: 4. The CDR3 contains 13 residues. Germline CDR1 SGHTA, CDR2 FQGTGA. CDR3 sequence reads: CASSWDRDGIQYF. The CDR3, as DNA: TGTGCCAGCAGCTGGGACAGGGATGGCATTCAGTACTTC.

This chain joins TRBV15 and TRBJ2-1, with 7 bases that match TRBD1. Germline V CDR1 and CDR2: LNHNV, YYDKDF (reference sequence). This CDR3 is 16 amino acids long. Trimming removed 5 bases from V and 5 bases from J; junction bases left unmatched: 12. The CDR3 is CATSPRDRSVNNEQFF. The CDR3, as DNA: TGTGCCACCAGCCCTCGGGACAGATCTGTCAACAATGAGCAGTTCTTC.

This clone was found a few times. This chain uses TRBV27 with TRBJ2-5; D is uncertain. Germline V gene sequence: CDR1 MNHEY, CDR2 SMNVEV (reference sequence). This CDR3 has 12 amino acids. The V end was cut by 3 bases, the J end by 5 bases, with 7 bases between. CDR3 loop: CASSFGLETQYF. CDR3 in DNA: TGTGCCAGCAGTTTTGGCCTGGAGACCCAGTACTTC.

V gene TRBV7-2 combines with J gene TRBJ1-6; D gene unclear. Trimming stripped 1 base from V and 5 bases from J, with 15 bases between. CDR1 is SGHTA, CDR2 FQGNSA, per germline. The CDR3 consists of 17 residues. This CDR3 is CASSLGEWAGDNSPLHF. In DNA, the CDR3 is TGTGCCAGCAGCTTAGGGGAGTGGGCCGGGGATAATTCACCCCTCCACTTT.

The gene calls are TRBV4-1 and TRBJ2-1, with 13 bases lining up with TRBD2. The CDR3 contains 17 residues. Germline V gives CDR1 MGHRA, CDR2 YSYEKL. Trimming took 4 bases from V and 5 from J; bases not matched to a gene: 8. Here the CDR3 DNA reads TGCGCCAGCAGCCGACTAGCGGGGGGAGGGTCCGACAATGAGCAGTTCTTC. Translation gives CASSRLAGGGSDNEQFF.

The rearrangement joins TRBV21-1 to TRBJ1-2. TRBV21-1 constitutes a pseudogene. The CDR3 is 18 residues long. The chain's CDR3 is CASSQPVGGSELNYGYTF. Written as DNA, the CDR3 is TGTGCCAGCAGCCAACCGGTGGGGGGGAGTGAACTTAACTATGGCTACACCTTC.

The rearrangement links TRBV18 to TRBJ2-3; 11 bases match TRBD2. Germline V lookup: CDR1 KGHSH, CDR2 LQKENI. With 4 bases clipped from V and 4 bases from J, the junction kept 7 bases outside the gene matches. The CDR3 has 16 residues. The CDR3 nucleotides are TGTGCCAGCTCACGACCGTTAGCGGGGGGGTCAGATACGCAGTATTTT. This gives the protein CASSRPLAGGSDTQYF.

CDR3 loop: CASILPPGPQHF. CDR3 DNA sequence: TGTGCCAGCATCCTCCCGCCGGGGCCCCAGCATTTT. The rearrangement joins TRBV2 to TRBJ1-5; no clear D. V was cut by 7 bases and J by 9 bases, with 13 bases left in between. Germline values: CDR1 SNHLY, CDR2 FYNNEI. CDR3 length equals 12 residues.

This clone has a single count. This chain joins TRBV6-5 and TRBJ2-2; D might be TRBD1 (6 bases). Germline V gene lookup returns CDR1 MNHEY and CDR2 SVGAGI. The CDR3 is 15 amino acids. V lost 7 bases and J lost 2, with 14 bases in between. The CDR3 region is CASTWSRGNTGELFF. The CDR3 DNA reads TGTGCCAGCACCTGGTCCAGGGGTAACACCGGGGAGCTGTTTTTT.

In this sample, this clone turned up a few times. The rearrangement links TRBV6-5 to TRBJ1-5; possible D gene TRBD1, 6 bases. The germline V gene encodes CDR1 MNHEY and CDR2 SVGAGI. V was clipped by 4 bases and J by 4 bases, with 14 bases between them. The CDR3 sequence is 15 residues long. The CDR3 is CASSWRSGDNQPQHF. The CDR3 nucleotides are TGTGCCAGCAGTTGGCGATCAGGGGATAATCAGCCCCAGCATTTT.

This clone was seen only a few times. The V gene is TRBV11-1, the J gene TRBJ2-7; D is possibly TRBD2 (6 bases). Germline V lookup: CDR1 SGHAT, CDR2 FQDESV (reference sequence). The V end was cut by 5 bases, the J end by 5 bases, with 22 bases between. This CDR3 spans 16 amino acids. Here the CDR3 reads CASSPTGTDTVHEQYF. The CDR3 nucleotides are TGTGCCAGCAGCCCAACTGGGACTGACACCGTCCACGAGCAGTACTTC.

This rearrangement joins TRBV12-5 to TRBJ1-4, with 8 bases lining up with TRBD1. V lost 5 bases and J lost 3; bases outside the gene matches: 5. The CDR3 spans 15 residues. Germline-derived CDR1 and CDR2 are LGHNT and FRNRAP. The CDR3 region is CASGQTGVSNEKLFF. CDR3 DNA: TGTGCTAGTGGTCAGACAGGGGTGTCTAATGAAAAACTGTTTTTT.

This clone is a singleton in its sample. The gene calls are TRBV5-4 and TRBJ1-1, with D possibly TRBD1 on 6 matching bases. The CDR3 is 14 amino acids. The V gene lost 7 bases and the J gene lost 1 base, with 14 bases spanning the gap. The germline gives CDR1 SGHNT, CDR2 YYREEE (reference sequence). The CDR3 loop is CASGLQGGNTEAFF. The CDR3 nucleotides read TGTGCCAGCGGCCTACAGGGTGGGAACACTGAAGCTTTCTTT.

The V and J genes are TRBV18 and TRBJ1-5; TRBD1 agrees at 9 bases. The ends lost 4 bases at V and 16 bases at J; junction bases unmatched: 11. The CDR3 runs 13 residues. From germline, CDR1 is KGHSH and CDR2 LQKENI. The CDR3 coding sequence is TGTGCCAGCTCACGGGACAGGGACCTCATTTTACATTTT. This codes for CASSRDRDLILHF.

V and J are TRBV11-2 and TRBJ2-5; D possibly corresponds to TRBD2 (5 bases). The CDR3 runs 14 residues. CDR1 is SGHAT and CDR2 is FQNNGV in the germline V gene. Trimming took 3 bases from V and 2 from J, leaving 10 bases between them. CDR3 sequence reads: CASSFLPGQETQYF. Written as DNA, the CDR3 is TGTGCCAGCAGCTTCCTTCCGGGGCAAGAGACCCAGTACTTC. The variable domain in full, completed from reference TRBV11-2 and TRBJ2-5, reads EAGVAQSPRYKIIEKRQSVAFWCNPISGHATLYWYQQILGQGPKLLIQFQNNGVVDDSQLPKDRFSAERLKGVDSTLKIQPAKLEDSAVYLCASSFLPGQETQYFGPGTRLLVL.